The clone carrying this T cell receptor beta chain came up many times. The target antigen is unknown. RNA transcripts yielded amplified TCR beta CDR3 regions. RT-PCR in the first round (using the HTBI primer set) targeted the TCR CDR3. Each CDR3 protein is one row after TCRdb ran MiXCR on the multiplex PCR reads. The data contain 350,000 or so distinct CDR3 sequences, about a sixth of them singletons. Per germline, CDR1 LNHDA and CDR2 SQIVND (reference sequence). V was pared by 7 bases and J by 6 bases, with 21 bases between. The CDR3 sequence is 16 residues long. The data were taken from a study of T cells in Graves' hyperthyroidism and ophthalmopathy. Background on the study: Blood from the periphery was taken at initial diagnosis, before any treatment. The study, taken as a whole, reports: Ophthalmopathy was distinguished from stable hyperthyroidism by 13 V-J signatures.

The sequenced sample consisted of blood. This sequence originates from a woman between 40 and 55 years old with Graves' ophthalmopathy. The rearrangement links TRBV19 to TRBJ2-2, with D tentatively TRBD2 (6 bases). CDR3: CASTLSGTRWAGELFF. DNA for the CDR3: TGTGCCAGTACCCTTAGCGGTACAAGGTGGGCCGGGGAGCTGTTTTTT. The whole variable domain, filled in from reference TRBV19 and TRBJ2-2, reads DGGITQSPKYLFRKEGQNVTLSCEQNLNHDAMYWYRQDPGQGLRLIYYSQIVNDFQKGDIAEGYSVSREKKESFPLTVTSAQKNPTAFYLCASTLSGTRWAGELFFGEGSRLTVL.